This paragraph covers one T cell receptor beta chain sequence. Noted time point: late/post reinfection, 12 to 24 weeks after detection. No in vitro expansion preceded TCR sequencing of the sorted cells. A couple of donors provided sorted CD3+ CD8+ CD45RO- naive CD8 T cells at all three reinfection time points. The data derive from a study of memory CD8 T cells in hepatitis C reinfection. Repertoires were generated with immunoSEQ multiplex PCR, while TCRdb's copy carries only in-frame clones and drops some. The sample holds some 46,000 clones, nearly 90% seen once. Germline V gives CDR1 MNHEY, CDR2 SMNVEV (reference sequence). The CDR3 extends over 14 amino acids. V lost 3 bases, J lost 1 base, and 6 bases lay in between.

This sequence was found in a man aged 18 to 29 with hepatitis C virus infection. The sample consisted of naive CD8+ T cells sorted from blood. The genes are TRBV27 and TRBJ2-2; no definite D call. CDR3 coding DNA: TGTGCCAGCAGTTTCCGACAGAACACCGGGGAGCTGTTTTTT. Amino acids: CASSFRQNTGELFF.